The 8 T cell receptor beta chains reported below all come from one sample, sequenced in a study of regulatory T cells in long-lasting Graves disease. The time point denotes: persistent/refractory GD, antithyroid drugs over 5 years with positive TRAb. Making the TCR library involved RNA that had been extracted from PBMCs. Arm-PCR of CDR3 regions with iRepertoire HTBI primers generated TCR beta libraries. One entry per CDR3 protein, called by TCRdb with MiXCR from the multiplex PCR reads. The sample holds 400,000 or so distinct CDR3 sequences, 20% seen once. Material: peripheral blood mononuclear cells (PBMCs), obtained when the disease was refractory, from a patient treated with antithyroid drugs. Receptors originate from a female donor with Graves disease.

This clonotype was counted at least ten times. J is TRBJ2-1 and V is TRBV28; 7 bases are a match to TRBD2. CDR3 length: 15 residues. With V trimmed by 3 bases and J by 6 bases, 8 bases remained unmatched. CDR1 MDHEN and CDR2 SYDVKM come from the germline V gene. The CDR3 DNA follows: TGTGCCAGCAGTTTCGTCGCGGGAGTGGGCAATGAGCAGTTCTTC. It specifies CASSFVAGVGNEQFF.

The V and J genes are TRBV5-5 and TRBJ2-7, with 11 nucleotides matching TRBD2. With V trimmed by 2 bases and J by 3 bases, 4 bases remained unmatched. CDR3 size: 15 residues. The germline gives CDR1 SGHKS, CDR2 YYEKEE (reference sequence). The CDR3 spells CASSFTSGSLYEQYF. CDR3 bases: TGTGCCAGCAGCTTTACTAGCGGGAGTCTCTACGAGCAGTACTTC.

This clonotype was detected ten times or more. The chain couples TRBV2 to TRBJ2-7, with 7 bases that match TRBD1. V lost 3 bases and J lost 2; bases outside the gene matches: 7. Per germline, CDR1 SNHLY and CDR2 FYNNEI. The CDR3 contains 15 residues. CDR3 residues: CASSETGQDPYEQYF. The CDR3 DNA reads TGTGCCAGCAGTGAGACTGGACAGGACCCCTACGAGCAGTACTTC.

By frequency in the sample, this clonotype is medium-sized. A junction end diverges from the germline sequence, so it may reflect a read error. This chain uses TRBV10-2 with TRBJ1-2; D is ambiguous. CDR3 length: 14 residues. Germline CDR1 reads WSHSY; CDR2 reads SAAADI. The CDR3 DNA sequence: TGTGCCAGCAGTGTCAATGGGCGAAACTATGGCTACACCTTC. Translating it yields CASSVNGRNYGYTF.

There are a few counts of this clonotype. Compared with germline, one end of the junction differs, possibly owing to a read error. The chain uses TRBV7-9 and TRBJ1-1; D gene unclear. Germline V gene data show CDR1 as SEHNR and CDR2 as FQNEAQ (reference sequence). The CDR3 totals 11 residues. The CDR3 region is CASSLITEASF. CDR3 in DNA: TGTGCCAGCAGCTTAATCACTGAAGCTTCCTTT.

This clonotype was seen repeatedly, ten times or more. The chain joins TRBV30 to TRBJ1-4, with D unclear. Germline V gene sequence: CDR1 GTSNPN, CDR2 SVGIG (reference sequence). V was clipped by 8 bases and J by 3 bases, with 13 bases between them. The CDR3 spans 13 residues. DNA of the CDR3: TGTGCCACGTCCTCGGGAGCTAATGAAAAACTGTTTTTT. Its translation is CATSSGANEKLFF.

Many counts were recorded for this clonotype. This chain connects TRBV6-2 or TRBV6-3 to TRBJ1-5; the D is unclear. V gave up 7 bases and J gave up 6 bases, with 10 bases separating them. The CDR3 loop spans 12 amino acids. CDR1 is MNHEY and CDR2 is SVGEGT in the germline V gene. The CDR3 coding sequence is TGTGCCAGCACCACGGGCACTCAGCCCCAGCATTTT. Encoded protein: CASTTGTQPQHF.

This clonotype was recorded at least ten times. This chain uses TRBV6-1 with TRBJ1-2, with 11 bases fitting TRBD1. CDR3 size: 14 residues. In germline, CDR1 is MNHNS, CDR2 SASEGT. J lost 8 bases, V lost 6 bases, and 8 bases had no gene match. The CDR3 loop is CASSPGTGGLGYTF. CDR3 in DNA: TGTGCCAGCAGCCCCGGGACAGGGGGTTTGGGCTACACCTTC.